This is a list of T cell receptor beta chains from one sample in a study of blood T cells in healthy people across ages. From the 5' RACE reads, TCRdb called clonotypes with MiXCR, one entry per CDR3 protein. The sample carries roughly 500,000 distinct CDR3 sequences, approximately 25% recorded once. These data also featured in a second study, about T cells of mothers and their children.

The sample comprised blood. Source of these receptors: a boy aged 5 to 17 in good health. The CDR3 runs from the conserved cysteine through the conserved F or W. The D gene is left open where the match is weak. Size is omitted from some rows. Given values are once, few, many or a class for expanded clones.

j_gene,abundance,v_gene,d_gene,CDR3nt,CDR3aa
TRBJ1-1,few,TRBV6-5,TRBD1,TGTGCCAGTAACAGGGGAGGGAACACTGAAGCTTTCTTT,CASNRGGNTEAFF
TRBJ2-7,-,TRBV10-3,-,TGTGCCATCAGCCAGGGGTACGAGCAGTACTTC,CAISQGYEQYF
TRBJ2-1,few,TRBV6-4,TRBD2,TGTGCCAGGACCTGGACTAGCGGGAGTTTTGAGCAGTTCTTC,CARTWTSGSFEQFF
TRBJ2-7,-,TRBV5-1,TRBD1,TGCGCCAGCAGCCCAGGGACAGGGGTAGACCACGAGCAGTACTTC,CASSPGTGVDHEQYF
TRBJ2-5,few,TRBV2,-,TGTGCCAGCAGTGAAGGGGCCCAAGAGACCCAGTACTTC,CASSEGAQETQYF
TRBJ2-7,few,TRBV20-1,-,TGCAGTGCTAGGGACTACTCAAAAACCTCCTACGAGCAGTACTTC,CSARDYSKTSYEQYF
TRBJ1-2,-,TRBV5-6,-,TGTGCCAGCAGCTCCTGGGCTGGCTACACCTTC,CASSSWAGYTF
TRBJ1-1,-,TRBV18,TRBD1,TGTGCCAGCTCACGACAGGAGGGGACAGCCAACACTGAAGCTTTCTTT,CASSRQEGTANTEAFF
TRBJ2-1,-,TRBV19,-,TGTGCCAGTAGTCTCGAACAGCGCAATGAGCAGTTCTTC,CASSLEQRNEQFF
TRBJ2-7,few,TRBV7-9,-,TGTGCCAGCAGCCCGAAGGCGGGACAGCAGTCCGAGCAGTACTTC,CASSPKAGQQSEQYF
TRBJ2-1,-,TRBV24-1,-,TGTGCCACCAGTCGCCCAGGTTCCTACAATGAGCAGTTCTTC,CATSRPGSYNEQFF
TRBJ2-7,few,TRBV24-1,-,TGTGCCACCAGTTCAGGAGACGGAAAAAACTACGAGCAGTACTTC,CATSSGDGKNYEQYF
TRBJ2-5,few,TRBV2,TRBD1,TGTGCCAGCAGTAAGGACAGGTCCCAAGAGACCCAGTACTTC,CASSKDRSQETQYF
TRBJ1-1,many,TRBV29-1,-,TGCAGCGCCCCGGCGGGCACTGAAGCTTTCTTT,CSAPAGTEAFF
TRBJ2-5,few,TRBV7-8,-,TGTGCCAGACACCTGTGGGTATTTTCGCAGTACTTC,CARHLWVFSQYF
TRBJ1-4,-,TRBV18,-,TGTGCCAGCTCACCAGATAATGAAAAACTGTTTTTT,CASSPDNEKLFF